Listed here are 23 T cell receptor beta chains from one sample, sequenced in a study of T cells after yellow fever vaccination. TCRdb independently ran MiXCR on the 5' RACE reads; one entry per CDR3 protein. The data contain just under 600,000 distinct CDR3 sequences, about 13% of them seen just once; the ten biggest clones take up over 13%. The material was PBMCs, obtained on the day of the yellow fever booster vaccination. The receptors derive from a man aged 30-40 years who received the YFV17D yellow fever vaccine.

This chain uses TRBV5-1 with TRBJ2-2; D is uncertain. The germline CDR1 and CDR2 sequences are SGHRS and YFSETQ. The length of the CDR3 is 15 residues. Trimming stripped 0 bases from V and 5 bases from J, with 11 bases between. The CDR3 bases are TGCGCCAGCAGCTTGGGGACCTGGGGTACCGGGGAGCTGTTTTTT. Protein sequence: CASSLGTWGTGELFF.

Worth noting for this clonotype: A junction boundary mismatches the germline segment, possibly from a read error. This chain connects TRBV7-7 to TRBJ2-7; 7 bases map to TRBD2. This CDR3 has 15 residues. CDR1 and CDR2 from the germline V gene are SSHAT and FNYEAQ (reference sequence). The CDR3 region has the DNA TGTGCTAGCAGCTTAGACTCGGGAGGCTCCTACGAGCAGTACTTC. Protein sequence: CASSLDSGGSYEQYF. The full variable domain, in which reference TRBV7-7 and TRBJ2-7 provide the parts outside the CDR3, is GAGVSQSPRYKVTKRGQDVTLRCDPISSHATLYWYQQALGQGPEFLTYFNYEAQPDKSGLPSDRFSAERPEGSISTLTIQRTEQRDSAMYRCASSLDSGGSYEQYFGPGTRLTVT.

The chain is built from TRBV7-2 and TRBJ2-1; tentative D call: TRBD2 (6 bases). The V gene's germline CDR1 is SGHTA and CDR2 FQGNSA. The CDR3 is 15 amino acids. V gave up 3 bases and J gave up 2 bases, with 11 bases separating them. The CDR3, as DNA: TGTGCCAGCAGCTTTGCGGGGAACCCCTACAATGAGCAGTTCTTC. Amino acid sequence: CASSFAGNPYNEQFF.

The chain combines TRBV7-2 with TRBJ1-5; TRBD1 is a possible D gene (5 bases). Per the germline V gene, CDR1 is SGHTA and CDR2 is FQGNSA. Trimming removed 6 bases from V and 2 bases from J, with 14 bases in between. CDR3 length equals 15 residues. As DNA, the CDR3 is TGTGCCAGCAGTCCGATGAGGGGAGGCAATCAGCCCCAGCATTTT. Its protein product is CASSPMRGGNQPQHF.

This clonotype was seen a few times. The CDR3 nucleotides are TGCAGCGCCGGGGACTACCACTCCTACGAGCAGTACTTC. It specifies CSAGDYHSYEQYF. V is TRBV29-1 and J is TRBJ2-7, with 7 positions matching TRBD2. Trimming took 7 bases from V and 0 from J; bases not matched to a gene: 6. The CDR3 length is 13 residues. CDR1 and CDR2 from the germline V gene are SQVTM and ANQGSEA.

CDR3 amino acids: CASSQGQARSTEDITDTQYF. CDR3 bases: TGCGCCAGCAGCCAAGGACAGGCGAGATCGACGGAAGATATCACAGATACGCAGTATTTT. V gene TRBV4-3 combines with J gene TRBJ2-3; tentative D call: TRBD1 (6 bases). The V end lost 1 base, the J end lost 2 bases, and 25 bases lay between the germline ends. Germline loops: CDR1 LGHNA, CDR2 YSLEER. The CDR3 runs 20 residues.

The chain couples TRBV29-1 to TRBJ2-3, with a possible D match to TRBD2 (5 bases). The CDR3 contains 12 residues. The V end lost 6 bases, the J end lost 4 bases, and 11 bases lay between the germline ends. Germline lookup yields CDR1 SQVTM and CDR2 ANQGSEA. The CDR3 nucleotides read TGCAGCGTGGAGGTAGTGCCAGATACGCAGTATTTT. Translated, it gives CSVEVVPDTQYF.

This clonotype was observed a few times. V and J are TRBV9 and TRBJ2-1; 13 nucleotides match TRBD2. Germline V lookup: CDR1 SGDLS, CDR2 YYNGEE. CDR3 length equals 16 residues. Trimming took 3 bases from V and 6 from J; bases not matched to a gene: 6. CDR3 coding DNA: TGTGCCAGCAGCGGACTAGCGGGAGGAGGTGGCAATGAGCAGTTCTTC. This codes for CASSGLAGGGGNEQFF.

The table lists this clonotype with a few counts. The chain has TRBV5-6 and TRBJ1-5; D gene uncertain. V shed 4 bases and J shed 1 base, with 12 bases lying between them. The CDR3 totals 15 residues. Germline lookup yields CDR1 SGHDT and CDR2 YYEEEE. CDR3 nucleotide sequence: TGTGCCAGCAGCCGGGCCCCGACGAGCAATCAGCCCCAGCATTTT. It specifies CASSRAPTSNQPQHF.

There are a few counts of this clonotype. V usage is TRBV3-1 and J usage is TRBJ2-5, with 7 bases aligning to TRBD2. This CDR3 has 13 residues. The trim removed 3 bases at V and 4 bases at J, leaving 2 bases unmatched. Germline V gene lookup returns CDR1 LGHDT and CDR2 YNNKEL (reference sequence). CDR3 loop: CASSHGGRETQYF. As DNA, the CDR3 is TGTGCCAGCAGCCATGGCGGGAGAGAGACCCAGTACTTC.

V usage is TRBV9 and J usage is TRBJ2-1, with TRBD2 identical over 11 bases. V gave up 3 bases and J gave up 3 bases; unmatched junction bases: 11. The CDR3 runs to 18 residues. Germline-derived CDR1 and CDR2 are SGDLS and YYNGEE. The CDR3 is CASSEGLAEVHNYNEQFF. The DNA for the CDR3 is TGTGCCAGCAGCGAGGGACTAGCGGAAGTTCATAACTACAATGAGCAGTTCTTC.

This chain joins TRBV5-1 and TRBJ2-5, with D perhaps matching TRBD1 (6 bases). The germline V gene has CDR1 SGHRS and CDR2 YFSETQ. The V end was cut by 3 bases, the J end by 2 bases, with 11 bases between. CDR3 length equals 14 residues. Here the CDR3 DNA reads TGCGCCAGCAGCTCCCCGGACAGTCAAGAGACCCAGTACTTC. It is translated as CASSSPDSQETQYF. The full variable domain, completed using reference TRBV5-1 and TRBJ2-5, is KAGVTQTPRYLIKTRGQQVTLSCSPISGHRSVSWYQQTPGQGLQFLFEYFSETQRNKGNFPGRFSGRQFSNSRSEMNVSTLELGDSALYLCASSSPDSQETQYFGPGTRLLVL.

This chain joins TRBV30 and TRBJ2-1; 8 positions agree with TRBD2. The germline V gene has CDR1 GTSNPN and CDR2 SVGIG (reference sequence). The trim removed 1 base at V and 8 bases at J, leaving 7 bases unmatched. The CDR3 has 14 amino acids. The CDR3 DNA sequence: TGTGCCTGGAGTGGGAGCGGGAGTGGGGATGAGCAGTTCTTC. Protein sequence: CAWSGSGSGDEQFF.

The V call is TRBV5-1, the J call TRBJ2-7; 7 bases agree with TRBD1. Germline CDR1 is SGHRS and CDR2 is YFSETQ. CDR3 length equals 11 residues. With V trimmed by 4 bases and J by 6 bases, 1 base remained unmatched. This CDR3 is CASSRTGEQYF. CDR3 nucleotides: TGCGCCAGCAGCCGGACAGGCGAGCAGTACTTC. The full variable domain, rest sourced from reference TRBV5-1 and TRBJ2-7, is KAGVTQTPRYLIKTRGQQVTLSCSPISGHRSVSWYQQTPGQGLQFLFEYFSETQRNKGNFPGRFSGRQFSNSRSEMNVSTLELGDSALYLCASSRTGEQYFGPGTRLTVT.

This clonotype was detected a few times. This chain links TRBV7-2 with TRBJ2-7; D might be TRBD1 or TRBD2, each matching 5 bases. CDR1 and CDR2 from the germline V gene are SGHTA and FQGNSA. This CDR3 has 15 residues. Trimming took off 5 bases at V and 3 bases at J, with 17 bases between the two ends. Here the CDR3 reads CASSTDRDAYYEQYF. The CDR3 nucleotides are TGTGCCAGCAGCACAGACCGGGACGCCTACTACGAGCAGTACTTC.

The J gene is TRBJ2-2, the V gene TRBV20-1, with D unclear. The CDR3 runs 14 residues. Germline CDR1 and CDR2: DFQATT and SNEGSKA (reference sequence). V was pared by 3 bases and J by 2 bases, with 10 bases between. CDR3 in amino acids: CSARFHQNTGELFF. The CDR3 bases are TGCAGTGCTAGGTTCCACCAAAACACCGGGGAGCTGTTTTTT.

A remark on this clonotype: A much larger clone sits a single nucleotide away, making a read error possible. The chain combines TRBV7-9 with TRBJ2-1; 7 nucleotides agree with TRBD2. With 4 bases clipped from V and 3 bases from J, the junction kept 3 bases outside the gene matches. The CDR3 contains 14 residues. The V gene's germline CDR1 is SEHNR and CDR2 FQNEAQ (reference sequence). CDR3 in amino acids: CASSSRDYYNEQFF. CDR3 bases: TGTGCCAGCAGCTCCCGGGACTACTACAATGAGCAGTTCTTC.

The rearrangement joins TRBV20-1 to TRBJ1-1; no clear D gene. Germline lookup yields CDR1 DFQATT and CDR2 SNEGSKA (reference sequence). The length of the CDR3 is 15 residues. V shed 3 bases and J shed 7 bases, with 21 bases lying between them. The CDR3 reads CSARVNKRRGNEAFF. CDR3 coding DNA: TGCAGTGCTAGGGTCAATAAGAGGCGGGGTAATGAAGCTTTCTTT.

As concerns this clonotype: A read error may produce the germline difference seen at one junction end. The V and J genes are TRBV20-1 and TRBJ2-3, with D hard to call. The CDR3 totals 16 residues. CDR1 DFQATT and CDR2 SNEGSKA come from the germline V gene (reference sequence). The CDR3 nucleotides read TGCTGTGCTAGAGATCCTAGGAGTACCTCCACAGATACGCAGTATTTT. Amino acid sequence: CCARDPRSTSTDTQYF.

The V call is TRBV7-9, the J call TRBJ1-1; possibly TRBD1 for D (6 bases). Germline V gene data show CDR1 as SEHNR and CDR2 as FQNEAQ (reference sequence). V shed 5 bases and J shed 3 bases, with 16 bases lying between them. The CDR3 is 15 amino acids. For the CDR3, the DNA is TGTGCCAGCAGCGCCCGGGGGGCGAGAGACACTGAAGCTTTCTTT. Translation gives CASSARGARDTEAFF. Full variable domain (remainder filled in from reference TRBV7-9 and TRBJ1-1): DTGVSQNPRHKITKRGQNVTFRCDPISEHNRLYWYRQTLGQGPEFLTYFQNEAQLEKSRLLSDRFSAERPKGSFSTLEIQRTEQGDSAMYLCASSARGARDTEAFFGQGTRLTVV.

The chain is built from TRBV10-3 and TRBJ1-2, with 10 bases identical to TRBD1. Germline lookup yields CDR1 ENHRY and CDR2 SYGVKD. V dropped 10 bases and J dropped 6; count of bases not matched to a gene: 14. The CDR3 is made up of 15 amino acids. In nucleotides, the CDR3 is TGTGCCACGGGGGGACCAACCGGGACAGGGGATGGCTACACCTTC. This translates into CATGGPTGTGDGYTF.

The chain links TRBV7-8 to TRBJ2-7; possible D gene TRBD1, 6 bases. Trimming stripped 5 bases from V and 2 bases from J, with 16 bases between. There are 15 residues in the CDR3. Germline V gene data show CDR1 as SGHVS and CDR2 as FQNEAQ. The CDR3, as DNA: TGTGCCAGCAGCAAAGCCAGACAGGACACCTACGAGCAGTACTTC. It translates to CASSKARQDTYEQYF. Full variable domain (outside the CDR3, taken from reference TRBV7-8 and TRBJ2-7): GAGVSQSPRYKVAKRGQDVALRCDPISGHVSLFWYQQALGQGPEFLTYFQNEAQLDKSGLPSDRFFAERPEGSVSTLKIQRTQQEDSAVYLCASSKARQDTYEQYFGPGTRLTVT.

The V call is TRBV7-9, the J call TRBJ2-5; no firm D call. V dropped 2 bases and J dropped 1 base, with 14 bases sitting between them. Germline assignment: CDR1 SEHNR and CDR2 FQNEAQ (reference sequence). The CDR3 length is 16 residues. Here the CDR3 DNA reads TGTGCCAGCAGCTTATACCCCCCGGGCCTCCAAGAGACCCAGTACTTC. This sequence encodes CASSLYPPGLQETQYF.